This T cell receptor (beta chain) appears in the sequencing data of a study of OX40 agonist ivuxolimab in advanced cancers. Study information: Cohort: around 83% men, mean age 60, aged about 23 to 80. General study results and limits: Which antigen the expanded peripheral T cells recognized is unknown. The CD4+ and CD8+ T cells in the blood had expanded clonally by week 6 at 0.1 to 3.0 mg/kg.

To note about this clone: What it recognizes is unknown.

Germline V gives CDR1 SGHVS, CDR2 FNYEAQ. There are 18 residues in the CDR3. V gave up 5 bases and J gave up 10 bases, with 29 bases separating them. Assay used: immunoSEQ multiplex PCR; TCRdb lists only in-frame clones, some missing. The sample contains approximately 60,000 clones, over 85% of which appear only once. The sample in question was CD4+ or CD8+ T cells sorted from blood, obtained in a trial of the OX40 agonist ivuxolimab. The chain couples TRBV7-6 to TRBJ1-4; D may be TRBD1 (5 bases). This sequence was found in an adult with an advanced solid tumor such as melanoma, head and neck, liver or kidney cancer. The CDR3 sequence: CASSSADPSTGGVGKLFF. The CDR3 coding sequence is TGTGCCAGCAGCAGCGCTGACCCCTCGACCGGGGGTGTTGGAAAACTGTTTTTT.